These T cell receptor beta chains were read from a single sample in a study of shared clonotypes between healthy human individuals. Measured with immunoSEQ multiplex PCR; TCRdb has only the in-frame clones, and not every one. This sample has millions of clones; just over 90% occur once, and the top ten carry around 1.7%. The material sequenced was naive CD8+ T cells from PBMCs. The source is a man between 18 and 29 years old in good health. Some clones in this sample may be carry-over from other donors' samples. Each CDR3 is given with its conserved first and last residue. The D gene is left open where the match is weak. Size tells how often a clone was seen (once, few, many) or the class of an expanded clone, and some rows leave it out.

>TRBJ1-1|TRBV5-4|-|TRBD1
CASSSTGQGWWNTEAFF
TGTGCCAGCAGCTCGACGGGACAGGGGTGGTGGAACACTGAAGCTTTCTTT
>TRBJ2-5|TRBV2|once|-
CASSEAWLQETQYF
TGTGCCAGCAGTGAAGCGTGGCTCCAAGAGACCCAGTACTTC
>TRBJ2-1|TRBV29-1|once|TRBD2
CSVDLGTSGNYEQFF
TGCAGCGTTGACCTTGGGACTAGCGGGAATTATGAGCAGTTCTTC
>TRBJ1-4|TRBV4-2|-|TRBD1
CASSQDYRTGADEKLFF
TGTGCCAGCAGCCAAGACTATCGGACAGGGGCTGATGAAAAACTGTTTTTT
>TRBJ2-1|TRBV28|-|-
CASSLLQGYNEQFF
TGTGCCAGCAGTTTACTTCAGGGCTACAATGAGCAGTTCTTC
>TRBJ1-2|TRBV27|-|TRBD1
CASSVPGQGATHYGYTF
TGTGCCAGCAGTGTTCCGGGACAGGGGGCCACCCACTATGGCTACACCTTC
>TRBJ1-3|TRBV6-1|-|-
CASSETHRNTIYF
TGTGCCAGCAGTGAAACACATAGAAACACCATATATTTT
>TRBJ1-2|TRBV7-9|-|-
CASADVGDGYTF
TGTGCCAGCGCGGATGTAGGGGATGGCTACACCTTC
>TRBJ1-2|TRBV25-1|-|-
CASSVGRYGYTF
TGTGCCAGCAGTGTAGGCCGGTATGGCTACACCTTC
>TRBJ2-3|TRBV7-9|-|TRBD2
CASSLGGGSVTDTQYF
TGTGCCAGCAGCTTAGGAGGCGGGAGTGTGACAGATACGCAGTATTTT
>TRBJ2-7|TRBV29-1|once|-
CSGGTGGDEQYF
TGCAGCGGTGGGACGGGCGGGGACGAGCAGTACTTC
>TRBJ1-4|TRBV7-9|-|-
CASSPSQGEEKLFF
TGTGCCAGCAGCCCGTCCCAGGGTGAAGAAAAACTGTTTTTT
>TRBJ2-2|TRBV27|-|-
CASLGDPNTGELFF
TGTGCCAGCTTGGGGGACCCGAACACCGGGGAGCTGTTTTTT
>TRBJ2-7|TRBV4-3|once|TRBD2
CASSQETSGRYEQYF
TGCGCCAGCAGCCAAGAAACTAGCGGGAGGTACGAGCAGTACTTC
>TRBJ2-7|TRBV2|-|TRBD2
CASSDGLADSYEQYF
TGTGCCAGCAGTGACGGGCTAGCGGACTCCTACGAGCAGTACTTC
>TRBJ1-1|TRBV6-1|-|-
CASPKSQMSEAFF
TGTGCCAGTCCAAAAAGTCAAATGAGTGAAGCTTTCTTT
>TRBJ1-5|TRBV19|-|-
CASTTGFKQPQHF
TGTGCCAGTACTACAGGGTTCAAGCAGCCCCAGCATTTT
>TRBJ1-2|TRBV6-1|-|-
CAIRQSLANYGYTF
TGTGCCATTCGACAGAGTTTAGCTAACTATGGCTACACCTTC
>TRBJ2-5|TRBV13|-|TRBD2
CASSPLREGLLGETQYF
TGTGCCAGCAGCCCTTTGCGGGAGGGCCTTCTTGGGGAGACCCAGTACTTC
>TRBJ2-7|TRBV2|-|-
CASSGRGQPYEQYF
TGTGCCAGCAGCGGTAGGGGTCAACCGTACGAGCAGTACTTC
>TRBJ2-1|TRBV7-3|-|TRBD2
CASSLGGRANEQFF
TGTGCCAGCAGCTTAGGCGGGAGGGCGAATGAGCAGTTCTTC
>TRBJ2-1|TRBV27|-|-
CASSFGASSYNEQFF
TGTGCCAGCAGTTTTGGGGCGAGCTCCTACAATGAGCAGTTCTTC
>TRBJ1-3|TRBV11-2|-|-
CASSLGTTSWNTIYF
TGTGCCAGCAGCTTAGGGACAACCTCCTGGAACACCATATATTTT
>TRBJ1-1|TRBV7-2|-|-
CASSGNGIRDTEAFF
TGTGCCAGCAGCGGGAACGGAATTAGAGACACTGAAGCTTTCTTT
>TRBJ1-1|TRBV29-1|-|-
CSVDIRQMNTEAFF
TGCAGCGTTGACATTAGACAGATGAACACTGAAGCTTTCTTT
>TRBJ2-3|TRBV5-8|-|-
CASSLVGYDTDTQYF
TGTGCCAGCAGCTTGGTCGGCTATGACACAGATACGCAGTATTTT
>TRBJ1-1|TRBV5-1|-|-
CASSKDSQDTEAFF
TGCGCCAGCAGCAAGGACAGTCAGGACACTGAAGCTTTCTTT
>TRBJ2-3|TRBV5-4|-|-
CASSLQRDTQYF
TGTGCCAGCAGCCTCCAGCGGGATACGCAGTATTTT
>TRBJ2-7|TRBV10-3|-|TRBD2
CAISGLGTSGSLYF
TGTGCCATCAGTGGGCTTGGGACTAGCGGGAGTCTGTACTTC
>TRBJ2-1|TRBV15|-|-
CATSRHGYNEQFF
TGTGCCACCAGCAGACACGGATACAATGAGCAGTTCTTC
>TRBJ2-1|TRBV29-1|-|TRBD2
CSAKPGLAYNEQFF
TGCAGCGCCAAACCGGGACTAGCTTACAATGAGCAGTTCTTC
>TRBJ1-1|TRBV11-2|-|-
CASSLRGGREAFF
TGTGCCAGCAGCTTACGGGGAGGAAGGGAAGCTTTCTTT
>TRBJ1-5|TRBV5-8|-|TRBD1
CASKPRQGVLSNQPQHF
TGTGCCAGCAAACCTCGACAGGGCGTTTTGAGCAATCAGCCCCAGCATTTT
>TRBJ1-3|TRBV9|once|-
CASSVGAALSSGNTIYF
TGTGCCAGCAGCGTAGGGGCAGCCCTAAGCTCTGGAAACACCATATATTTT
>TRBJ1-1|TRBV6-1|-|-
CASSELRVWDTEAFF
TGTGCCAGCAGTGAATTGCGGGTATGGGACACTGAAGCTTTCTTT
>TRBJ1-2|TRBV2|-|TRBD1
CARDRVTYGYTF
TGTGCCAGAGACAGGGTAACCTATGGCTACACCTTC
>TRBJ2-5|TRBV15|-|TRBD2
CATSRDRLLAGAQETQYF
TGTGCCACCAGCAGAGATAGGCTTCTAGCGGGGGCACAAGAGACCCAGTACTTC
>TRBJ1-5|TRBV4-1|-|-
CASSQVFPGTYQPQHF
TGCGCCAGCAGCCAAGTTTTCCCTGGTACCTATCAGCCCCAGCATTTT
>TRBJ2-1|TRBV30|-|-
CAWSVGREQFF
TGTGCCTGGAGTGTAGGGAGAGAGCAGTTCTTC
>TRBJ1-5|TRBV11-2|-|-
CASSLGHSSNQPQHF
TGTGCCAGCAGCTTGGGGCACTCTAGCAATCAGCCCCAGCATTTT